These 5 T cell receptor beta chains originate from one sample sequenced in a study of a mutant IDH1 vaccine in newly diagnosed glioma (dated by TCRdb to the early 2020s). The sample's time point label is to be understood as: week 35, safety follow-up. Each vaccine dose, consisting of 300 ug of a 20-mer mutant IDH1 peptide in Montanide, was administered subcutaneously with topical imiquimod. Library method: the immunoSEQ multiplex PCR assay. Not all clones reach the TCRdb copy of this immuneACCESS table, which keeps in-frame sequences only. Checked studies attribute under half of the gap to unresolved V genes and leave the rest unexplained. In all, the sample holds approximately 61,000 clones, and roughly 80% of those were seen once. 4.5% to 6% of the sample is in the top ten clones. No antigen is known for these receptors. Sequenced here: PBMCs, sampled from a glioma patient whose treatment included an IDH1 peptide vaccine. All receptors come from a man in his forties with glioma.

The chain uses TRBV2 and TRBJ2-5, with D possibly TRBD2 on 6 matching bases. V dropped 1 base and J dropped 5 bases, with 11 bases sitting between them. CDR3 length: 14 residues. In germline, CDR1 is SNHLY, CDR2 FYNNEI. The CDR3 coding sequence is TGTGCCAGCAGTGAAGGCGGGATGAAGGAGACCCAGTACTTC. The encoded protein is CASSEGGMKETQYF.

This chain uses TRBV19 with TRBJ1-1; D unresolved. Trimming shortened V by 6 bases and J by 0 bases, and 8 bases separated the two germline ends. The CDR3 extends over 13 amino acids. CDR1 and CDR2 (germline): LNHDA, SQIVND (reference sequence). The CDR3 sequence: CASSEGLNTEAFF. CDR3 nucleotides: TGTGCCAGTAGCGAGGGTTTGAACACTGAAGCTTTCTTT.

J is TRBJ1-2 and V is TRBV6-5; 7 bases are a match to TRBD1. Looked up from germline, CDR1 is MNHEY and CDR2 is SVGAGI. This CDR3 comprises 14 residues. With V trimmed by 5 bases and J by 3 bases, 6 bases remained unmatched. The CDR3 region has the DNA TGTGCCAGCAGTCCGGGGACAGCTGACTATGGCTACACCTTC. The encoded protein is CASSPGTADYGYTF.

The genes are TRBV7-8 and TRBJ1-3, with D uncertain. With 5 bases removed from V and 1 base from J, the gap between germline ends came to 6 bases. The CDR3 is made up of 13 amino acids. CDR1 and CDR2 (germline): SGHVS, FQNEAQ. Written as DNA, the CDR3 is TGTGCCAGCAGCCTCATGTCTGGAAACACCATATATTTT. This codes for CASSLMSGNTIYF.

J is TRBJ2-1 and V is TRBV5-1, with D uncertain. The CDR3 length is 14 residues. Germline V CDR1 and CDR2: SGHRS, YFSETQ. Trimming took off 3 bases at V and 5 bases at J, with 12 bases between the two ends. Written as DNA, the CDR3 is TGCGCCAGCAGCTGGAAGGACCCTAACAATGAGCAGTTCTTC. This codes for CASSWKDPNNEQFF.